A selection of T cell receptor beta chains follows, all from one sample in a study of blood T cell repertoires in COVID-19. Measured with immunoSEQ multiplex PCR; TCRdb has only the in-frame clones, and not every one. The sample carries about 240,000 clones, around 88% recorded once. Sequences were obtained from peripheral blood. The receptors stem from a man at least 80 years old with acute or convalescent COVID-19. Both conserved end residues are part of each CDR3. Each record gives: V gene, D gene, J gene, clone size, CDR3 DNA, CDR3 protein. A D gene is named only where the DNA matches it firmly. Clone size, where shown, is once, few, many, or a class for clones that have expanded.

TRBV18,TRBD2,TRBJ2-3,few,TGTGCCAGCTCACCCCGGACTAGCGGGAGTGGAGGGGCAAACACAGATACGCAGTATTTT,CASSPRTSGSGGANTDTQYF
TRBV29-1,TRBD1,TRBJ2-1,-,TGCAGCGGAAATTGGCCGGACAGGGGATATAACAATGAGCAGTTCTTC,CSGNWPDRGYNNEQFF
TRBV2,TRBD1,TRBJ2-1,once,TGTGCCAGCAGCGGGGGACAGGCAGATGAGCAGTTCTTC,CASSGGQADEQFF
TRBV12-5,-,TRBJ2-1,-,TGTGCTAGTGGCGAGGGACACAACTCCTACAATGAGCAGTTCTTC,CASGEGHNSYNEQFF
TRBV6-6,-,TRBJ2-5,-,TGTGCCAGCAGCCGGGGGGAGACCCAGTACTTC,CASSRGETQYF
TRBV28,-,TRBJ1-4,-,TGTGCCAGCAGTTTCAGTGAAAAACTGTTTTTT,CASSFSEKLFF
TRBV4-1,TRBD2,TRBJ2-7,-,TGCGCCAGCAGCCAAGTCCAAGCGGGGATCATCTACGAGCAGTACTTC,CASSQVQAGIIYEQYF
TRBV5-1,-,TRBJ2-3,-,TGCGCCAGCAGCTTGGCCGGCAGGGTGGGCGATACGCAGTATTTT,CASSLAGRVGDTQYF
TRBV2,TRBD1,TRBJ1-5,-,TGTGCCAGCAGTTCCGGGACAGAATATAGCAATCAGCCCCAGCATTTT,CASSSGTEYSNQPQHF
TRBV2,-,TRBJ1-2,few,TGTGCCAGCTGCTTAACCGGGATCACGACTGGCTACACCTTC,CASCLTGITTGYTF
TRBV5-4,-,TRBJ1-1,-,TGTGCCAGCAGCTTGGACACCATGAACACTGAAGCTTTCTTT,CASSLDTMNTEAFF
TRBV27,-,TRBJ1-1,once,TGTGCCAGCAGGATAGGACAGAGGAACACTGAAGCTTTCTTT,CASRIGQRNTEAFF
TRBV2,-,TRBJ1-2,-,TGTGCCAGCACCCTGGGCAGGGTAAACGGCTACACCTTC,CASTLGRVNGYTF
TRBV3-1/TRBV3-2,TRBD1,TRBJ1-3,-,TGTGCCAGCAGCCGGGACAGGGCGTTGGGAAACACCATATATTTT,CASSRDRALGNTIYF
TRBV2,-,TRBJ1-1,-,TGTGCCAGCAGCGTCCTCACTGAAGCTTTCTTT,CASSVLTEAFF
TRBV7-2,-,TRBJ1-1,-,TGTGCCAGCAGCTTAGTGGCAGGGGTGAACACTGAAGCTTTCTTT,CASSLVAGVNTEAFF
TRBV10-2,-,TRBJ2-1,-,TGCGCCAGCCGGGACAATAACAATGAGCAGTTCTTC,CASRDNNNEQFF
TRBV10-2,TRBD1,TRBJ1-6,-,TGCGCCAGCAGTGACCCCGGACAGGGGAATTCACCCCTCCACTTT,CASSDPGQGNSPLHF
TRBV11-3,-,TRBJ2-5,-,TGTGCCAGCAGCTTCTCCTCGGGAGAGACCCAGTACTTC,CASSFSSGETQYF
TRBV28,-,TRBJ2-1,-,TGTGCCATCGGGACTTCACTTCCCTACAATGAGCAGTTCTTC,CAIGTSLPYNEQFF
TRBV3-1/TRBV3-2,TRBD2,TRBJ2-2,once,TGTGCCAGCAGCCAACCGGGACTAGCGGGGGCCACCGGGGAGCTGTTTTTT,CASSQPGLAGATGELFF
TRBV18,-,TRBJ2-5,-,TGTGCCAGCTCTCGCTCGGCCGGGGAGACCCAGTACTTC,CASSRSAGETQYF